Sequencing of this T cell receptor beta chain was carried out in a study of blood T cell repertoires in COVID-19. Study background: Sites in the United States, Italy and Spain provided acute and convalescent COVID-19 samples. Sources were T cells, B-cell-depleted T cells, or PBMCs; the material itself was cDNA or gDNA.

Assay: immunoSEQ multiplex PCR; the TCRdb copy retains only in-frame clones and omits some. The table has some 260,000 clones, about 91% seen once. The V and J ends lost 7 bases and 1 base respectively, with 9 bases between them. CDR1 and CDR2 from the germline V gene are KGHDR and SFDVKD. The CDR3 loop spans 13 amino acids. Seattle patients were enrolled while actively infected and followed longitudinally. This chain joins TRBV24-1 and TRBJ1-1; D ambiguous. The origin of this receptor is a woman between 25 and 40 years old with COVID-19, enrolled during active disease. Sample: peripheral blood. The CDR3 DNA follows: TGTGCCACCAGGGGCAGGTCGAACACTGAAGCTTTCTTT. This gives the protein CATRGRSNTEAFF.